These 21 T cell receptor beta chains were sequenced from one sample in a study of identical twins. TCRdb reprocessed the 5' RACE reads with MiXCR, giving one entry per CDR3 protein. This table has 750,000 to 950,000 distinct CDR3 sequences, roughly an eighth appearing once. These same data were also listed under a study on yellow fever vaccine responses in identical twins.

Input material: PBMCs. Receptors originate from a woman aged 18-29 years in good health.

V is TRBV20-1 and J is TRBJ2-4; 10 bases fit TRBD2. The V gene end was trimmed by 3 bases and the J gene end by 8 bases; junction bases not matched to a gene: 22. This CDR3 region has 19 residues. The germline V gene has CDR1 DFQATT and CDR2 SNEGSKA (reference sequence). The chain's CDR3 is CSARAPPILAGKDGDIQYF. As DNA, the CDR3 is TGCAGTGCTAGGGCCCCCCCGATACTAGCGGGAAAAGATGGAGACATTCAGTACTTC.

This clonotype appeared a few times. This sequence joins TRBV5-6 and TRBJ2-3, with no clear D. V was shortened by 1 base and J by 10 bases, with 10 bases between the two germline ends. The CDR3 contains 12 residues. Germline values: CDR1 SGHDT, CDR2 YYEEEE. The CDR3 DNA is TGTGCCAGCAGCTTGTCCGGGTTGGCGCAGTATTTT. The encoded protein is CASSLSGLAQYF.

The chain is built from TRBV4-1 and TRBJ2-5; D perhaps matches TRBD2 (5 bases). V gave up 4 bases and J gave up 2 bases, with 14 bases separating them. The germline CDR1 and CDR2 sequences are MGHRA and YSYEKL. The CDR3 runs to 15 residues. CDR3 amino acids: CASSPTERDQETQYF. The CDR3 nucleotides read TGCGCCAGCAGCCCCACCGAGAGGGATCAAGAGACCCAGTACTTC.

This clonotype was counted only a few times. This chain connects TRBV11-1 to TRBJ2-3; 7 bases fit TRBD2. The CDR3 is 18 amino acids. The V and J ends lost 7 bases and 6 bases, in that order; junction bases with no gene match: 22. Germline CDR1 reads SGHAT; CDR2 reads FQDESV (reference sequence). The CDR3 sequence: CASIPRDEGGPPWDTQYF. The DNA of the CDR3 is TGTGCCAGCATACCCAGGGACGAGGGAGGGCCTCCATGGGATACGCAGTATTTT.

This clonotype was counted ten times or more. The chain employs TRBV12-3 or TRBV12-4 and TRBJ1-2, with a possible D match to TRBD1 (5 bases). Trimming stripped 4 bases from V and 8 bases from J, with 20 bases between. The CDR3 has 15 amino acids. CDR3 loop: CASSWNGDSRWGYTF. The CDR3 DNA follows: TGTGCCAGCAGTTGGAACGGAGACAGCCGCTGGGGCTACACCTTC.

This clonotype has a handful of counts. The chain uses TRBV11-2 and TRBJ2-5; no reliable D call. The CDR3 has 13 amino acids. Germline CDR1 SGHAT, CDR2 FQNNGV. Deletions cut 2 bases from V and 3 bases from J, with 7 bases between. The CDR3 spells CASSLSVKETQYF. In nucleotides, the CDR3 is TGTGCCAGCAGCTTAAGTGTTAAAGAGACCCAGTACTTC.

The chain links TRBV28 to TRBJ2-5, with D tentatively TRBD1 or TRBD2 (6 bases each). With 6 bases removed from V and 5 bases from J, the gap between germline ends came to 16 bases. Looked up from germline, CDR1 is MDHEN and CDR2 is SYDVKM. The CDR3 is made up of 14 amino acids. CDR3 in amino acids: CASRLDPGAETQYF. In nucleotides, the CDR3 is TGTGCCAGCAGACTTGATCCGGGGGCTGAGACCCAGTACTTC.

This clonotype turned up a few times. The rearrangement links TRBV7-9 to TRBJ1-2; D not certain. V was trimmed by 4 bases and J by 4 bases, leaving 10 bases between them. Germline lookup yields CDR1 SEHNR and CDR2 FQNEAQ (reference sequence). CDR3 size: 13 residues. The CDR3 protein is CASSSAEIYGYTF. Here the CDR3 DNA reads TGTGCCAGCAGCTCTGCCGAAATCTATGGCTACACCTTC.

This clonotype occurred a few times. The CDR3 nucleotides read TGCGCCAGCAGCTTGGTTGGCCTGAGGGTCGGGTCCTACAATGAGCAGTTCTTC. Protein product: CASSLVGLRVGSYNEQFF. The chain carries TRBV5-1 and TRBJ2-1, with D perhaps TRBD2 (5 bases). Germline CDR1 reads SGHRS; CDR2 reads YFSETQ. The CDR3 sequence is 18 residues long. V dropped 0 bases and J dropped 1 base, with 17 bases sitting between them.

This chain joins TRBV2 and TRBJ2-1, with 8 nucleotides matching TRBD2. The germline V gene has CDR1 SNHLY and CDR2 FYNNEI. The CDR3 loop spans 18 amino acids. V shed 11 bases, J shed 1 base, and the junction held 19 bases outside the gene matches. DNA for the CDR3: TGTGCCTTCAGTTCCCGCGTCGGGAGGGCTATGTCCTACAATGAGCAGTTCTTC. Protein product: CAFSSRVGRAMSYNEQFF.

The rearrangement uses TRBV12-3 or TRBV12-4 and TRBJ2-1; D is possibly TRBD2 (5 bases). Trimming shortened V by 1 base and J by 7 bases, and 11 bases separated the two germline ends. This CDR3 is built from 14 residues. In DNA, the CDR3 is TGTGCCAGCAGTTTAGGGGGAGCGGTAAATGAGCAGTTCTTC. Translating gives CASSLGGAVNEQFF.

This clonotype was detected only a few times. The chain uses TRBV5-1 and TRBJ2-2; TRBD2 aligns across 9 bases. The V segment lost 5 bases and the J segment 4 bases; nucleotides outside the gene matches: 9. Looked up from germline, CDR1 is SGHRS and CDR2 is YFSETQ. The CDR3 consists of 16 residues. The CDR3 DNA is TGCGCCAGCAGGAACCAACTAGCGGGTAGCACCGGGGAGCTGTTTTTT. Amino acids: CASRNQLAGSTGELFF.

This clonotype came up a few times. This chain uses TRBV20-1 with TRBJ1-2; 9 bases line up with TRBD1. With V trimmed by 3 bases and J by 5 bases, 4 bases remained unmatched. Germline CDR1 is DFQATT and CDR2 is SNEGSKA (reference sequence). This CDR3 is 13 amino acids long. CDR3 sequence reads: CSARLQGAYGYTF. The CDR3 nucleotides are TGCAGTGCTAGGTTACAGGGGGCGTATGGCTACACCTTC.

This clonotype was observed a handful of times. The V call is TRBV9, the J call TRBJ1-6; the D gene is possibly TRBD1 (5 bases). The V gene's germline CDR1 is SGDLS and CDR2 YYNGEE. The CDR3 extends over 14 amino acids. Trimming took off 8 bases at V and 7 bases at J, with 16 bases between the two ends. The CDR3 DNA follows: TGTGCCAGTAGGGGCCAGGGCGAAAATTCACCCCTCCACTTT. Protein sequence: CASRGQGENSPLHF.

This clonotype was seen ten or more times. The V gene is TRBV5-5, the J gene TRBJ1-1; D not certain. The CDR3 consists of 13 residues. V was shortened by 1 base and J by 4 bases, with 8 bases between the two germline ends. The germline V gene has CDR1 SGHKS and CDR2 YYEKEE (reference sequence). In nucleotides, the CDR3 is TGTGCCAGCAGCTTGTTGGGTACCACTGAAGCTTTCTTT. Its protein is CASSLLGTTEAFF.

The J gene is TRBJ1-1, the V gene TRBV10-2; a weak D match, TRBD1 (6 bases). Germline CDR1 WSHSY, CDR2 SAAADI. CDR3 size: 14 residues. V was pared by 6 bases and J by 0 bases, with 11 bases between. The CDR3 reads CASRGDKMNTEAFF. In DNA, the CDR3 is TGCGCCAGCAGGGGGGACAAAATGAACACTGAAGCTTTCTTT.

The rearrangement links TRBV4-1 to TRBJ2-7; 12 nucleotides line up with TRBD2. Germline V gene data show CDR1 as MGHRA and CDR2 as YSYEKL. Unmatched junction bases numbered 16, after V lost 0 bases and J lost 1 base. There are 21 residues in the CDR3. In DNA form, the CDR3 reads TGCGCCAGCAGCCAAGAAAAGGTGGGGAGACTAGCGGGGGACACATCCTACGAGCAGTACGTC. Translating gives CASSQEKVGRLAGDTSYEQYV.

Many counts were recorded for this clonotype. The genes are TRBV28 and TRBJ2-1; tentatively, D is TRBD2 (5 bases). Germline CDR1 is MDHEN and CDR2 is SYDVKM. V gave up 5 bases and J gave up 7 bases, with 12 bases separating them. This CDR3 is 13 amino acids long. The CDR3 DNA is TGTGCCAGCAGTCCCGGGATGTTAAATGAGCAGTTCTTC. It translates to CASSPGMLNEQFF.

This clonotype occurred many times. This chain connects TRBV12-3 or TRBV12-4 to TRBJ2-1, with 9 bases matching TRBD2. The CDR3 contains 16 residues. V gave up 6 bases and J gave up 2 bases; unmatched junction bases: 8. In DNA form, the CDR3 reads TGTGCCAGCAGCCTGACTAGCGGTGGCCCCTACAATGAGCAGTTCTTC. This codes for CASSLTSGGPYNEQFF.

This clonotype was recorded many times. The chain employs TRBV12-3 or TRBV12-4 and TRBJ2-2, with D unresolved. V dropped 7 bases and J dropped 4 bases, with 16 bases sitting between them. This CDR3 has 15 amino acids. CDR3 nucleotides: TGTGCCAGCACCACGACAAGGTTGGGCACCGGGGAGCTGTTTTTT. Protein sequence: CASTTTRLGTGELFF.

This clonotype was picked up many times. The J gene is TRBJ2-5, the V gene TRBV4-2; 11 bases line up with TRBD2. Germline V gene sequence: CDR1 LGHNA, CDR2 YNFKEQ. The V and J ends lost 3 bases and 2 bases, in that order; junction bases with no gene match: 8. CDR3 length: 17 residues. Here the CDR3 reads CASSHPLAGEEQETQYF. CDR3 sequence (DNA): TGTGCCAGCAGCCACCCACTAGCGGGGGAAGAACAAGAGACCCAGTACTTC.